The 16 T cell receptor beta chains listed next were all sequenced from one sample in a study of T cell changes during pregnancy in multiple sclerosis. The assay was immunoSEQ multiplex PCR, and TCRdb's table has in-frame clones only and misses some. The sample lists about 79,000 clones, 75% to 95% seen once, with around 0.45% in the top ten. The starting material was CD4+ T cells from peripheral blood mononuclear cells, obtained in the second trimester of pregnancy. These receptors all come from a female donor with multiple sclerosis, enrolled in a pregnancy study.

The J gene is TRBJ2-7, the V gene TRBV29-1, with 8 bases matching TRBD1. Germline assignment: CDR1 SQVTM and CDR2 ANQGSEA. Trimming at V came to 7 bases and at J to 5 bases, leaving 4 bases not matched to a gene. The CDR3 covers 11 residues. In DNA, the CDR3 is TGCAGCGCTGGACAGGGCCACGAGCAGTACTTC. Translating it yields CSAGQGHEQYF.

The chain carries TRBV9 and TRBJ1-1; D call uncertain. Trimming took 2 bases from V and 0 from J, leaving 11 bases between them. Germline V gene sequence: CDR1 SGDLS, CDR2 YYNGEE. CDR3 length: 15 residues. DNA of the CDR3: TGTGCCAGCAGCGTCGGAGGTTCTATGAACACTGAAGCTTTCTTT. It codes for CASSVGGSMNTEAFF. The complete variable domain, with remaining parts taken from reference TRBV9 and TRBJ1-1, reads DSGVTQTPKHLITATGQRVTLRCSPRSGDLSVYWYQQSLDQGLQFLIQYYNGEERAKGNILERFSAQQFPDLHSELNLSSLELGDSALYFCASSVGGSMNTEAFFGQGTRLTVV.

This rearrangement joins TRBV7-2 to TRBJ1-3; D is ambiguous. V was shortened by 1 base and J by 0 bases, with 13 bases between the two germline ends. The CDR3 has 17 amino acids. From germline, CDR1 is SGHTA and CDR2 FQGNSA. The CDR3 sequence: CASSLVRPRSSGNTIYF. CDR3 sequence (DNA): TGTGCCAGCAGCTTAGTTAGACCCCGGAGCTCTGGAAACACCATATATTTT.

The V call is TRBV4-3, the J call TRBJ1-2; the match to TRBD1 covers 7 bases. With 3 bases clipped from V and 6 bases from J, the junction kept 4 bases outside the gene matches. Germline V CDR1 and CDR2: LGHNA, YSLEER. The CDR3 sequence is 13 residues long. DNA for the CDR3: TGCGCCAGCAGCCACAACGACAGGGATGGCTACACCTTC. Protein product: CASSHNDRDGYTF.

The CDR3 bases are TGTGCCAGCAGCTTGGAGTACAGGAACTACGAGCAGTACTTC. Encoded protein: CASSLEYRNYEQYF. J is TRBJ2-7 and V is TRBV5-4; the D gene is possibly TRBD1 (5 bases). The CDR3 runs 14 residues. Per the germline V gene, CDR1 is SGHNT and CDR2 is YYREEE (reference sequence). Trimming took 0 bases from V and 3 from J, leaving 10 bases between them.

To note about this clone: Given a much more abundant clone one base away, this may be a read error. This CDR3 is CASSWTGGNQPQHF. The CDR3 region has the DNA TGTGCCAGCAGTTGGACAGGGGGCAATCAGCCCCAGCATTTT. V usage is TRBV27 and J usage is TRBJ1-5, with 9 bases aligning to TRBD1. Germline values: CDR1 MNHEY, CDR2 SMNVEV (reference sequence). J was trimmed by 2 bases and V by 4 bases; bases with no gene match: 0. The CDR3 is 14 residues long.

The chain employs TRBV6-5 and TRBJ2-1, with TRBD2 matching 9 bases. After removal of 8 bases from V and 5 bases from J, the junction contained 10 bases not matched to a gene. The germline CDR1 and CDR2 sequences are MNHEY and SVGAGI. This CDR3 has 15 residues. The CDR3, as DNA: TGTGCCAGCCACCCGGTGCGGGGGGGAAACAATGAGCAGTTCTTC. It is translated as CASHPVRGGNNEQFF.

The chain uses TRBV7-9 and TRBJ1-2; the D gene is possibly TRBD1 (6 bases). V was clipped by 5 bases and J by 1 base, with 17 bases between them. Per the germline V gene, CDR1 is SEHNR and CDR2 is FQNEAQ (reference sequence). The length of the CDR3 is 16 residues. CDR3: CASSLGTPSSNYGYTF. The CDR3 nucleotides are TGTGCCAGCAGCCTAGGGACACCTTCCAGTAACTATGGCTACACCTTC.

The gene calls are TRBV11-2 and TRBJ2-2; TRBD2 agrees at 11 bases. Germline CDR1 is SGHAT and CDR2 is FQNNGV. Trimming took 6 bases from V and 8 from J; bases not matched to a gene: 11. The CDR3 loop spans 16 amino acids. The CDR3 sequence is CASRKLAGDLMGELFF. CDR3 nucleotides: TGTGCCAGCAGAAAACTAGCGGGAGATCTGATGGGGGAGCTGTTTTTT.

This clone appeared once. The chain joins TRBV30 to TRBJ2-1, with 8 nucleotides matching TRBD1. From germline, CDR1 is GTSNPN and CDR2 SVGIG (reference sequence). The CDR3 covers 15 residues. V was pared by 4 bases and J by 4 bases, with 9 bases of the junction left unmatched. CDR3 sequence (DNA): TGTGCCTGGACTTCTCTGGACAGGGAATACAATGAGCAGTTCTTC. Amino acids: CAWTSLDREYNEQFF.

This clone was picked up a small number of times. The CDR3: CASSIDSRTGWDQPQHF. CDR3 DNA sequence: TGTGCCAGTAGTATAGATTCCCGGACAGGGTGGGATCAGCCCCAGCATTTT. The chain combines TRBV19 with TRBJ1-5; 8 bases map to TRBD1. V shed 0 bases, J shed 5 bases, and the junction held 9 bases outside the gene matches. Looked up from germline, CDR1 is LNHDA and CDR2 is SQIVND (reference sequence). CDR3 length: 17 amino acids.

This clone is a singleton in its sample. The chain has TRBV7-8 and TRBJ2-1; D might be TRBD2 (6 bases). The CDR3 spans 14 residues. CDR1 is SGHVS and CDR2 is FQNEAQ in the germline V gene. V lost 5 bases and J 12 bases, leaving 20 bases between the germline ends. CDR3 in DNA: TGTGCCAGCAGCCAAACGGACTACCCCGTCGGGCAGTTCTTC. This translates into CASSQTDYPVGQFF.

The genes are TRBV7-9 and TRBJ1-4; 7 nucleotides align to TRBD1. The CDR3 has 15 residues. The V segment lost 5 bases and the J segment 5 bases; nucleotides outside the gene matches: 8. Germline loops: CDR1 SEHNR, CDR2 FQNEAQ (reference sequence). The CDR3 DNA sequence: TGTGCCAGCAGCCCAGGACAGGCCGAAAATGAAAAACTGTTTTTT. Its protein is CASSPGQAENEKLFF.

This clone occurred once. The rearrangement joins TRBV18 to TRBJ1-1, with TRBD1 identical over 8 bases. Germline V gene sequence: CDR1 KGHSH, CDR2 LQKENI. V was pared by 1 base and J by 0 bases, with 1 base of the junction left unmatched. The CDR3 runs to 15 residues. As DNA, the CDR3 is TGTGCCAGCTCACCACGGGACAGGATGAACACTGAAGCTTTCTTT. Protein sequence: CASSPRDRMNTEAFF.

In this sample, this clone turned up once. The DNA for the CDR3 is TGTGCCAGCAGCTTTGGGACAGGCCACCACGAGCAGTACTTC. The encoded protein is CASSFGTGHHEQYF. This sequence joins TRBV7-9 and TRBJ2-7; 8 positions match TRBD1. This CDR3 spans 14 amino acids. The V segment lost 3 bases and the J segment 5 bases; nucleotides outside the gene matches: 6. CDR1 and CDR2 (germline): SEHNR, FQNEAQ (reference sequence).

This chain connects TRBV10-3 to TRBJ1-1, with D perhaps matching TRBD1 (5 bases). V was trimmed by 5 bases and J by 8 bases, leaving 21 bases between them. The CDR3 runs to 15 residues. CDR1 is ENHRY and CDR2 is SYGVKD in the germline V gene. The CDR3 loop is CAISFSAGGIAEAFF. CDR3 bases: TGTGCCATCAGTTTTTCGGCGGGGGGGATAGCAGAAGCTTTCTTT.